This T cell receptor beta chain is drawn from a study of cytomegalovirus exposure and HLA in healthy donors. Regarding the study as a whole: Within an earlier analysis, most TCR beta V segments proved productive either about 90% or about 30% of the time.

The PCR had 60 Vbeta and 13 Jbeta primers. Profiled with immunoSEQ multiplex PCR; TCRdb holds only in-frame clones, not every one. Of about 120,000 clones in the sample, 80% are singletons; the top ten hold 8% to 9%. The CDR3 consists of 18 residues. V gave up 3 bases and J gave up 6 bases; unmatched junction bases: 14. Looked up from germline, CDR1 is MGHRA and CDR2 is YSYEKL. A word on this clone: Antigen specificity is unknown.

V gene TRBV4-1 combines with J gene TRBJ2-3; 11 nucleotides align to TRBD2. The sequenced sample was PBMCs. The origin of this receptor is a female donor in good health and CMV-seropositive. CDR3 region: CASSHLTSGVSHGDTQYF. In nucleotides, the CDR3 is TGCGCCAGCAGCCACTTGACTAGCGGGGTATCCCACGGGGATACGCAGTATTTT.